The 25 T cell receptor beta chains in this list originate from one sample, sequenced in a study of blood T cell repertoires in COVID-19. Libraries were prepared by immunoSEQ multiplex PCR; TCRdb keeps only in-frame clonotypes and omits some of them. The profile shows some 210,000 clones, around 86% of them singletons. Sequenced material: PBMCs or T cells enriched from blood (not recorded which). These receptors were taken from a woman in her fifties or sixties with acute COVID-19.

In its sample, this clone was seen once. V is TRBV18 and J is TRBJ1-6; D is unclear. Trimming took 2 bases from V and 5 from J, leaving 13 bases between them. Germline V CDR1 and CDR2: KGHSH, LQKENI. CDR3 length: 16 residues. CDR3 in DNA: TGTGCCAGCTCACCATTGGGAGGCGATAATAATTCACCCCTCCACTTT. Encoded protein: CASSPLGGDNNSPLHF.

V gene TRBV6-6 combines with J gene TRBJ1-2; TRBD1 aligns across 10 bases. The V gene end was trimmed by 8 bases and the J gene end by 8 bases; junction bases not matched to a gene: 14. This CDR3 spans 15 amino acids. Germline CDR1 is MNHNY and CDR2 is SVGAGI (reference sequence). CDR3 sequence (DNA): TGTGCCAGCCGATTGGAGACAGGGGGCGCGCGGGGCTACACCTTC. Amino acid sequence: CASRLETGGARGYTF.

CDR3 protein: CASSRQESRPSPLHF. The DNA of the CDR3 is TGTGCCAGCAGTCGCCAAGAGTCGAGGCCGTCACCCCTCCACTTT. The V and J genes are TRBV27 and TRBJ1-6, with D uncertain. Between the trimmed V and J ends, which lost 5 bases and 10 bases, there was a span of 18 bases. Germline CDR1 and CDR2: MNHEY and SMNVEV (reference sequence). This CDR3 is built from 15 residues.

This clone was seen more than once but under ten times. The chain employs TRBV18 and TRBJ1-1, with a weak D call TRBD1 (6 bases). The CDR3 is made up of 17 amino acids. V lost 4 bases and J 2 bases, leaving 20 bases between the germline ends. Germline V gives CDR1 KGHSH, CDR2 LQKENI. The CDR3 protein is CASSQASLQGFNTEAFF. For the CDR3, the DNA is TGTGCCAGCTCACAGGCCTCTTTACAGGGATTCAACACTGAAGCTTTCTTT.

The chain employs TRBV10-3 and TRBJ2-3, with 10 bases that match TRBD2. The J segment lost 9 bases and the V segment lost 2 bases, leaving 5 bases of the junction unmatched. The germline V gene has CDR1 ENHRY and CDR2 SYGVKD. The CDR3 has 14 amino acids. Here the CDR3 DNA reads TGTGCCATCAGTGAGGGAGTTAGCGGGGGGACGCAGTATTTT. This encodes CAISEGVSGGTQYF.

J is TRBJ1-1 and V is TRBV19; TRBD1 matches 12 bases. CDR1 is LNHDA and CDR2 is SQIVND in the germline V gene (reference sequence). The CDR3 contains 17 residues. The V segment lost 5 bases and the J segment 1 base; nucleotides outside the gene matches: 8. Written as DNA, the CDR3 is TGTGCCAGTAGTTCCGGGACAGGGGGCGTGAGGAACACTGAAGCTTTCTTT. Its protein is CASSSGTGGVRNTEAFF.

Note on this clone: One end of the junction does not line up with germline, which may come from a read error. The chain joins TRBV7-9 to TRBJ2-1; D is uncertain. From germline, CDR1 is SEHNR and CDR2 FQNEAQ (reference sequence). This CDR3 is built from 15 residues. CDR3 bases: TGTGCCAGCACCCCCTTCTTTAATGCTTACAGTGAGCAGTTCTTC. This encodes CASTPFFNAYSEQFF.

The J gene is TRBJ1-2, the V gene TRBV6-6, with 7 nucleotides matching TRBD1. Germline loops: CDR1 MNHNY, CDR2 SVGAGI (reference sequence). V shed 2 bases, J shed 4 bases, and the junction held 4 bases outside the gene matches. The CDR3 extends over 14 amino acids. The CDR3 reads CASSYETGVYGYTF. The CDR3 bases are TGTGCCAGCAGTTACGAAACAGGGGTCTATGGCTACACCTTC.

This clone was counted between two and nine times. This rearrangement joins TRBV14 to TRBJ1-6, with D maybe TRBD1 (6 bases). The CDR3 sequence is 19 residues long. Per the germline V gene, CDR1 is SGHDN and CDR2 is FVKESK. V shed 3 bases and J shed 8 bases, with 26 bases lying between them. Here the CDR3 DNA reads TGTGCCAGCAGCCATCAATCTAAGGGGTGGACAGCAACACATTCACCCCTCCACTTT. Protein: CASSHQSKGWTATHSPLHF.

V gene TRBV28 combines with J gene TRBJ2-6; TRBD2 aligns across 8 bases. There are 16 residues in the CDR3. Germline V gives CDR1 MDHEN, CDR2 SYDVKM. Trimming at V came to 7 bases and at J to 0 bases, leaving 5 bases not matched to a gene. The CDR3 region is CASKGGGTSGANVLTF. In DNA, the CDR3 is TGTGCCAGCAAGGGCGGGGGGACCTCTGGGGCCAACGTCCTGACTTTC.

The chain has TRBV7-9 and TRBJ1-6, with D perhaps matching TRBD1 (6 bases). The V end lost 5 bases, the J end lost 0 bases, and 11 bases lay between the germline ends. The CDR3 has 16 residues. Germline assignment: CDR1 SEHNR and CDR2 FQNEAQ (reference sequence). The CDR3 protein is CASSPGTSSYNSPLHF. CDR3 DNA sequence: TGTGCCAGCAGCCCAGGGACAAGCTCCTATAATTCACCCCTCCACTTT.

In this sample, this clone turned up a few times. The CDR3 DNA sequence: TGTGCTAGTGGTTTGGGCGAGATCCAAGAGACCCAGTACTTC. Its protein product is CASGLGEIQETQYF. The chain employs TRBV12-5 and TRBJ2-5; no clear D. CDR3 size: 14 residues. In germline, CDR1 is LGHNT, CDR2 FRNRAP. Trimming cost V 1 base and J 1 base, with 7 bases left between them. The full variable domain, rest sourced from reference TRBV12-5 and TRBJ2-5, is DARVTQTPRHKVTEMGQEVTMRCQPILGHNTVFWYRQTMMQGLELLAYFRNRAPLDDSGMPKDRFSAEMPDATLATLKIQPSEPRDSAVYFCASGLGEIQETQYFGPGTRLLVL.

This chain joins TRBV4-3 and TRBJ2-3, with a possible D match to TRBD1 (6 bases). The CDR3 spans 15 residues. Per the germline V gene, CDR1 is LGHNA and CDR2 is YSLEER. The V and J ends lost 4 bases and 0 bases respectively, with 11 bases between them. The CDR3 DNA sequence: TGCGCCAGCAGCCCACGACAGGTTAGCACAGATACGCAGTATTTT. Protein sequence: CASSPRQVSTDTQYF.

The CDR3 reads CATSDRGPGTTVTGELFF. The CDR3 DNA reads as TGTGCCACCAGTGATAGGGGTCCCGGGACTACGGTCACCGGGGAGCTGTTTTTT. The V gene is TRBV24-1, the J gene TRBJ2-2; 7 positions agree with TRBD2. With V trimmed by 3 bases and J by 4 bases, 13 bases remained unmatched. Germline V gives CDR1 KGHDR, CDR2 SFDVKD. The CDR3 consists of 18 residues.

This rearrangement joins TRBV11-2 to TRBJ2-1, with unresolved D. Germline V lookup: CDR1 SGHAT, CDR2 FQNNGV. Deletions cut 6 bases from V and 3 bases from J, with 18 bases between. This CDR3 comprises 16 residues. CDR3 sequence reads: CASSPERSALYNEQFF. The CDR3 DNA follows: TGTGCCAGCAGTCCCGAGAGGAGCGCGCTCTACAATGAGCAGTTCTTC.

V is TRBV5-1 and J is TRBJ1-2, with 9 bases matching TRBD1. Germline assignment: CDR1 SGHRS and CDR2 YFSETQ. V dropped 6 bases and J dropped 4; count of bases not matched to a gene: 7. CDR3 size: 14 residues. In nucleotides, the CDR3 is TGCGCCAGCAACGGGGGACAGGGCTCCTATGGCTACACCTTC. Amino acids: CASNGGQGSYGYTF.

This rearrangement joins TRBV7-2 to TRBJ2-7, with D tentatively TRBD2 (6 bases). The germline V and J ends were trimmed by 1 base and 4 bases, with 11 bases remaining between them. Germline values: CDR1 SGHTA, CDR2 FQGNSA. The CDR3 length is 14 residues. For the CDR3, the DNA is TGTGCCAGCAGCTTAGATCCAGGGAGGTACGAGCAGTACTTC. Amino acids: CASSLDPGRYEQYF.

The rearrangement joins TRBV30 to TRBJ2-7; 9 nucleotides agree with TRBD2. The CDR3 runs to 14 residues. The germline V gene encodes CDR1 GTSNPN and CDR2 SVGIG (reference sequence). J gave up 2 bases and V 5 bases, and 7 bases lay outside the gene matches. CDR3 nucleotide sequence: TGTGCCTGGGACCTGACTAGCGGAGCCTACGAGCAGTACTTC. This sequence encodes CAWDLTSGAYEQYF.

The CDR3 reads CASSLSQGSYNEQFF. Here the CDR3 DNA reads TGTGCCAGCAGCTTGTCTCAGGGCTCCTACAATGAGCAGTTCTTC. The V call is TRBV5-8, the J call TRBJ2-1, with a tentative D call TRBD1 (5 bases). The CDR3 contains 15 residues. V was trimmed by 1 base and J by 0 bases, leaving 8 bases between them. Germline-derived CDR1 and CDR2 are SGHTS and YDEGEE.

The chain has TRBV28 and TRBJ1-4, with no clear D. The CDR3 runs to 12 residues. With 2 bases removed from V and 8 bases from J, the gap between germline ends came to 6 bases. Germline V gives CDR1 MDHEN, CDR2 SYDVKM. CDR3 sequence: CASSLIGEKLFF. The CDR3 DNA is TGTGCCAGCAGTTTAATCGGGGAAAAACTGTTTTTT.

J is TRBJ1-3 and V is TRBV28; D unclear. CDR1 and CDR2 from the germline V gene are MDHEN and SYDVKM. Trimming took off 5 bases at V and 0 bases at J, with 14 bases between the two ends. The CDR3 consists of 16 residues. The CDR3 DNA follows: TGTGCCAGCAGTCCCAGGTCGTTATTCTCTGGAAACACCATATATTTT. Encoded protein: CASSPRSLFSGNTIYF. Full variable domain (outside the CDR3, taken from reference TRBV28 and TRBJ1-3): DVKVTQSSRYLVKRTGEKVFLECVQDMDHENMFWYRQDPGLGLRLIYFSYDVKMKEKGDIPEGYSVSREKKERFSLILESASTNQTSMYLCASSPRSLFSGNTIYFGEGSWLTVV.

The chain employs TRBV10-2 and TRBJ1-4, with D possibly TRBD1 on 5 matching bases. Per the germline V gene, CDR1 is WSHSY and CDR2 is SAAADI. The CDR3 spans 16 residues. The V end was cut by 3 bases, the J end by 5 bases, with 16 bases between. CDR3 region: CASSETATTENEKLFF. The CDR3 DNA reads TGCGCCAGCAGTGAAACGGCTACGACAGAAAATGAAAAACTGTTTTTT.

CDR3 sequence: CAWSHGLAGVNPFTDTQYF. The DNA of the CDR3 is TGTGCCTGGAGTCACGGACTAGCGGGAGTTAATCCTTTCACAGATACGCAGTATTTT. The chain combines TRBV30 with TRBJ2-3; 13 bases are shared with TRBD2. The CDR3 is made up of 19 amino acids. The V segment lost 2 bases and the J segment 2 bases; nucleotides outside the gene matches: 13. Germline CDR1 is GTSNPN and CDR2 is SVGIG (reference sequence). Full variable domain (remainder filled in from reference TRBV30 and TRBJ2-3): SQTIHQWPATLVQPVGSPLSLECTVEGTSNPNLYWYRQAAGRGLQLLFYSVGIGQISSEVPQNLSASRPQDRQFILSSKKLLLSDSGFYLCAWSHGLAGVNPFTDTQYFGPGTRLTVL.

The CDR3 nucleotides read TGTGCCACCAGTGCGGGACAGGGCGGTTCACCCCTCCACTTT. Its protein product is CATSAGQGGSPLHF. V and J are TRBV24-1 and TRBJ1-6; 9 bases line up with TRBD1. The CDR3 is 14 residues long. Per germline, CDR1 KGHDR and CDR2 SFDVKD. V trimming: 5 bases; J trimming: 9 bases; junction bases outside the gene matches: 4.

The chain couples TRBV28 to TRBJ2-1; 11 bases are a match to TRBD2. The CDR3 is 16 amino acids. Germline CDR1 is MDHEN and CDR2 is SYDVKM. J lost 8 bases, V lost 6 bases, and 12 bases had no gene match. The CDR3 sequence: CASSSSLAGGGDEQFF. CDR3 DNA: TGTGCCAGCAGCTCCTCCCTAGCGGGAGGTGGTGATGAGCAGTTCTTC.